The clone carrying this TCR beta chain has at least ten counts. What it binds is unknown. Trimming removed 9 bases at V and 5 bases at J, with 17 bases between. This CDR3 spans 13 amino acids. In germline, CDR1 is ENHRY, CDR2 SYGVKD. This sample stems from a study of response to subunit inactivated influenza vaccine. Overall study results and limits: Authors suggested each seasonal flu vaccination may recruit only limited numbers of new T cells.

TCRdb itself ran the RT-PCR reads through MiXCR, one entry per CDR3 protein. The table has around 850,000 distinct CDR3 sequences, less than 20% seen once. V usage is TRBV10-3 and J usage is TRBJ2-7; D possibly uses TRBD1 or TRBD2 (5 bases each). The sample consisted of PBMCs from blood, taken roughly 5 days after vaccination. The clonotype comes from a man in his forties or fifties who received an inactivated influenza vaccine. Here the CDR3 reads CAIGTPNTNEQYF. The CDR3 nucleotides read TGTGCCATTGGGACCCCAAATACCAACGAGCAGTACTTC.